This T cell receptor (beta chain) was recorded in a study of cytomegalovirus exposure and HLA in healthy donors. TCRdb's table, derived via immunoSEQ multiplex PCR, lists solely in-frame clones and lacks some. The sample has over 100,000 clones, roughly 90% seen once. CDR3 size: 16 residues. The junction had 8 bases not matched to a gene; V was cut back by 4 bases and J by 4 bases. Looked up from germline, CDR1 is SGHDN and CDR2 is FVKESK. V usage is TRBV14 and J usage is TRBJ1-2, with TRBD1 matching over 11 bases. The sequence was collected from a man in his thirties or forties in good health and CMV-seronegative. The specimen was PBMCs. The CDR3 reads CASSLSGTGGPYGYTF. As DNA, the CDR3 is TGTGCCAGCAGCCTCTCCGGGACAGGGGGTCCCTATGGCTACACCTTC.